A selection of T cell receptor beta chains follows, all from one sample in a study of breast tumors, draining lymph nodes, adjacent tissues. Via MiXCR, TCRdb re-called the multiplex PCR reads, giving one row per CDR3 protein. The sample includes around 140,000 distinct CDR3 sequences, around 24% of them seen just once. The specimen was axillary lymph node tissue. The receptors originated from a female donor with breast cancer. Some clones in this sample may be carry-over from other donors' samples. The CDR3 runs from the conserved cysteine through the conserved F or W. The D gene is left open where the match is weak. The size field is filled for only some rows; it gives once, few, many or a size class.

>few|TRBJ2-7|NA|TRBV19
CASSIPHGVEQYF
TGTGCCAGTAGTATACCCCACGGGGTAGAGCAGTACTTC
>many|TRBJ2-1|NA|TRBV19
CASSVRGAYNEQFF
TGTGCCAGTAGTGTCAGGGGAGCCTACAATGAGCAGTTCTTC
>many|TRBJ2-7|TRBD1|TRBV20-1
CSASRDRVYEQYF
TGCAGTGCCTCCCGGGACAGGGTCTACGAGCAGTACTTC
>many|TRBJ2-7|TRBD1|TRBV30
CAWSQGQGYYEQYF
TGTGCCTGGAGCCAAGGACAGGGATACTACGAGCAGTACTTC
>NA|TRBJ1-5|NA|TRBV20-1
CSAQTNTGEPNQPQHF
TGCAGTGCCCAGACTAACACCGGGGAGCCCAATCAGCCCCAGCATTTT
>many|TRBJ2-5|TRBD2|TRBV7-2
CASSLGSGAQETQYF
TGTGCCAGCAGCTTAGGTAGCGGGGCCCAAGAGACCCAGTACTTC
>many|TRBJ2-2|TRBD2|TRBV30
CAWSAPSGRAGTGELFF
TGTGCCTGGAGTGCCCCTAGCGGGAGGGCCGGGACCGGGGAGCTGTTTTTT
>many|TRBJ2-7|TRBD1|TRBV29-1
CSVGGTAPSEQYF
TGCAGCGTTGGAGGGACAGCCCCAAGCGAGCAGTACTTC
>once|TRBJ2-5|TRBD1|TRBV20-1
CSARSGTGQTQYF
TGCAGTGCTAGATCCGGGACAGGTCAGACCCAGTACTTC
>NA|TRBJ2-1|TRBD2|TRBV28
CASSLRAGVHNEQFF
TGTGCCAGCAGTTTGAGAGCGGGAGTTCACAATGAGCAGTTCTTC
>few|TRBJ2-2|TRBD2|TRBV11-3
CANSAGLAGGYTGELFF
TGTGCCAACAGCGCGGGACTAGCGGGAGGGTACACCGGGGAGCTGTTTTTT
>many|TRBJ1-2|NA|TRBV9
CASSVSGAGAGYTF
TGTGCCAGCAGCGTTTCGGGGGCAGGAGCTGGCTACACCTTC
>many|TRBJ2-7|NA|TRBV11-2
CASSLDGGGMKRYEQYF
TGTGCCAGCAGCTTAGATGGGGGTGGGATGAAGAGGTACGAGCAGTACTTC
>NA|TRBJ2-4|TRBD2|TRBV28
CASRGLAGPLAKNIQYF
TGTGCCAGCAGAGGACTAGCGGGACCTCTAGCCAAAAACATTCAGTACTTC
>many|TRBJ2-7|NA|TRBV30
CAWSAVAYEQYF
TGTGCCTGGAGTGCGGTCGCCTACGAGCAGTACTTC
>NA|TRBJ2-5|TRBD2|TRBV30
CAWSVRGSGRARETQYF
TGTGCCTGGAGTGTACGTGGTAGCGGGAGGGCCCGTGAGACCCAGTACTTC
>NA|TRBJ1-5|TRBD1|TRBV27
CATSGTGNQPQHF
TGTGCCACCTCCGGGACAGGTAATCAGCCCCAGCATTTT
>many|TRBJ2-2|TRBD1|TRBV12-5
CASGPAGQGNTGELFF
TGTGCTAGTGGCCCGGCGGGACAGGGCAACACCGGGGAGCTGTTTTTT
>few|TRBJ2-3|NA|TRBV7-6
CASSLERAGPDRTDTQYF
TGTGCCAGCAGCTTAGAGCGTGCTGGCCCCGACCGAACAGATACGCAGTATTTT
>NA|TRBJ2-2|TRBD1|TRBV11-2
CASSFYYLQGTGELFF
TGTGCCAGCAGTTTTTATTATCTACAGGGGACCGGGGAGCTGTTTTTT
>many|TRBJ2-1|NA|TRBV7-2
CASSSRGALTDEQFF
TGTGCCAGCAGTTCTCGGGGGGCTCTTACTGATGAGCAGTTCTTC
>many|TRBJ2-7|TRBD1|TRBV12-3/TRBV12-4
CASSPVGTGPYEQYF
TGTGCCAGCAGCCCCGTCGGGACAGGCCCTTACGAGCAGTACTTC
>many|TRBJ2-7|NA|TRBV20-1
CSARNIKTYEQYF
TGCAGTGCTAGAAATATCAAAACCTACGAGCAGTACTTC
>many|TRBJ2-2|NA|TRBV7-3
CASSLKGSNTGELFF
TGTGCCAGCAGCTTAAAGGGGTCGAACACCGGGGAGCTGTTTTTT
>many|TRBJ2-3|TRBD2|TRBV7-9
CASSHGLGKSTDTQYF
TGTGCCAGCAGCCACGGACTAGGAAAAAGCACAGATACGCAGTATTTT
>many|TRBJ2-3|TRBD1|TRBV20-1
CSARRDRGLDTQYF
TGCAGTGCTAGGCGGGACAGGGGGTTAGATACGCAGTATTTT
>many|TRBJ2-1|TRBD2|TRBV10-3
CAISSLAGNNEQFF
TGTGCCATTTCAAGTCTAGCGGGCAACAATGAGCAGTTCTTC
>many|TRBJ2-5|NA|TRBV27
CASSPDWVETQYF
TGTGCCAGCAGTCCCGACTGGGTGGAGACCCAGTACTTC
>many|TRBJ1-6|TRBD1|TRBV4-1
CASSRAGQVDSPLHF
TGCGCCAGCAGCCGGGCGGGACAGGTAGATTCACCCCTCCACTTT
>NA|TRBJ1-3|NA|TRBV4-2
CASSQAPPGAYRSGNTIYF
TGTGCCAGCAGCCAAGCCCCTCCGGGGGCCTATCGCTCTGGAAACACCATATATTTT
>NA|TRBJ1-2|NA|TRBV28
CATGRGQNYGYTF
TGTGCCACCGGGAGGGGTCAAAACTATGGCTACACCTTC
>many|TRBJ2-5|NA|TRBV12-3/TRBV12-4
CASSPGQTQYF
TGTGCCAGCAGCCCCGGGCAGACCCAGTACTTC
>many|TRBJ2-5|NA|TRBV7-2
CASSPRTGETQYF
TGTGCCAGCAGCCCCCGAACAGGGGAGACCCAGTACTTC
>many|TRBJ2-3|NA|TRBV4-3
CASSQNSWGSTQYF
TGCGCCAGCAGCCAAAATAGCTGGGGGTCTACGCAGTATTTT
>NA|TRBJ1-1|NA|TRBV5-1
CASSLVGKNTEAFF
TGCGCCAGCAGCTTGGTGGGCAAGAACACTGAAGCTTTCTTT
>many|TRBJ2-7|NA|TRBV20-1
CSARDQGRGVGEQYF
TGCAGTGCTAGAGATCAGGGTAGGGGGGTGGGCGAGCAGTACTTC
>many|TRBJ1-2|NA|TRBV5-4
CASSPRTPRNYGYTF
TGTGCCAGCAGCCCCCGGACCCCTCGGAACTATGGCTACACCTTC
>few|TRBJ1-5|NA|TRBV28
CASSLLGDQPQHF
TGTGCCAGCAGTTTATTAGGGGATCAGCCCCAGCATTTT
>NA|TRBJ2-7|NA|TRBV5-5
CASSLDVGGLYEQYF
TGTGCCAGCAGCTTGGATGTGGGAGGACTCTACGAGCAGTACTTC
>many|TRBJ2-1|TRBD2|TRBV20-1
CSAMPGLGNEQFF
TGCAGTGCCATGCCGGGACTAGGTAATGAGCAGTTCTTC
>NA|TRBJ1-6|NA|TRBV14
CASSRTSYNSPLHF
TGTGCCAGCAGCCGGACCTCCTATAATTCACCCCTCCACTTT
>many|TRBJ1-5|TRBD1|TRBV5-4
CASSFQGAQPQHF
TGTGCCAGCAGCTTCCAGGGGGCCCAGCCCCAGCATTTT
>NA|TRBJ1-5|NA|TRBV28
CAGSFVGFPHSGNQPQHF
TGTGCCGGCAGTTTCGTAGGGTTTCCCCATAGTGGCAATCAGCCCCAGCATTTT
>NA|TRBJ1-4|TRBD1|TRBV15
CATSRGAPGTGRLGLSGKLFF
TGTGCCACCAGCAGAGGAGCACCAGGGACAGGGCGATTGGGGCTTAGTGGAAAACTGTTTTTT
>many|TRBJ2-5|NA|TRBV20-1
CSASTPPRETQYF
TGCAGTGCTAGCACCCCCCCACGAGAGACCCAGTACTTC
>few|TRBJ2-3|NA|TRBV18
CASSPRREADTQYF
TGTGCCAGCTCACCACGCAGGGAGGCAGATACGCAGTATTTT
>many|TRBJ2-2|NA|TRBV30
CAWSVVSAGELFF
TGTGCCTGGAGTGTAGTGTCCGCCGGGGAGCTGTTTTTT
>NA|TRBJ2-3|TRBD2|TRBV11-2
CASSLDGSSGRTDTQYF
TGTGCCAGCAGCTTGGATGGTTCTAGCGGACGCACAGATACGCAGTATTTT
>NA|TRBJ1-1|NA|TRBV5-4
CASSLTRGEGTEAFF
TGTGCCAGCAGCCTCACCCGGGGGGAGGGCACTGAAGCTTTCTTT
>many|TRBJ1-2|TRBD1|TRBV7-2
CASSQQGAIGGYTF
TGTGCCAGCAGCCAACAGGGGGCAATAGGTGGCTACACCTTC
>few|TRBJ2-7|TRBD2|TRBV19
CASSIGGRGEQYF
TGTGCCAGTAGTATTGGCGGGAGAGGCGAGCAGTACTTC
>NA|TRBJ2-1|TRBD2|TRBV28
CASSLRLAEGNEQFF
TGTGCCAGCAGTTTGAGACTAGCGGAGGGCAATGAGCAGTTCTTC